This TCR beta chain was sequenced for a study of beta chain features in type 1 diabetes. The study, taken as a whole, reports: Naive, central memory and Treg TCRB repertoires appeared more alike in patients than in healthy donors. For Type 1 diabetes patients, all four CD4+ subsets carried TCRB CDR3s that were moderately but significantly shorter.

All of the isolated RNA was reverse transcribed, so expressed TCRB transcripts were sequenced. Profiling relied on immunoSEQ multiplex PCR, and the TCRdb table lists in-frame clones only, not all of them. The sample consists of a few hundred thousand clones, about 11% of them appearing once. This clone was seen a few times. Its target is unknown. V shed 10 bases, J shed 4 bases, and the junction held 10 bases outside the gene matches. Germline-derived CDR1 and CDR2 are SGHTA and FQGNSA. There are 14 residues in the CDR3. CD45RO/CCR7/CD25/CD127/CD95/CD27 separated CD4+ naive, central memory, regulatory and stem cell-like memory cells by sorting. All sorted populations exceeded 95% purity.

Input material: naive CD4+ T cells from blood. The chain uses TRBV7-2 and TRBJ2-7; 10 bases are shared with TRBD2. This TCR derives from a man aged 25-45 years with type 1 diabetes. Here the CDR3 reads CATTVAGGSYEQYF. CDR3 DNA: TGTGCCACTACCGTAGCGGGGGGCAGTTACGAGCAGTACTTC. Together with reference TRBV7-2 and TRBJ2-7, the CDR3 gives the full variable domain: GAGVSQSPSNKVTEKGKDVELRCDPISGHTALYWYRQSLGQGLEFLIYFQGNSAPDKSGLPSDRFSAERTGGSVSTLTIQRTQQEDSAVYLCATTVAGGSYEQYFGPGTRLTVT.